This T cell receptor (beta chain) was documented in a study of blood T cell repertoires in COVID-19. Turning to the study itself: Collection of acute and convalescent COVID-19 samples took place in the United States, Italy and Spain. PBMCs, B-cell-depleted T cells, or T cells provided the cDNA or gDNA that made up the material.

This CDR3 spans 14 amino acids. V shed 5 bases, J shed 4 bases, and the junction held 5 bases outside the gene matches. Germline V CDR1 and CDR2: SGHTA, FQGNSA. As handled by the study authors: How many nucleated cells were present was estimated from reference gene primer amplification. The protocol was immunoSEQ multiplex PCR, while the TCRdb copy is restricted to in-frame clones and leaves out a portion. Clonal size and the V and J genes are those of that table, whereas D and trimming came from the DNA. The table shows 300,000 to 350,000 clones, with about 90% occurring only once. Patients of the Seattle cohort, enrolled during active infection, were followed longitudinally.

The sequencing sample was made of peripheral blood. V and J are TRBV7-2 and TRBJ2-7, with 10 bases that match TRBD1. The receptor was derived from a woman in her 40s with COVID-19, enrolled during active disease. DNA for the CDR3: TGTGCCAGCAGCCCCCGGGACAGGGGTTACGAGCAGTACTTC. Its translation is CASSPRDRGYEQYF.